This entry concerns a single T cell receptor (beta chain). What it binds is unknown. The CDR3 regions of TCR beta were amplified from RNA transcripts. Primed by the HTBI set, a first-round RT-PCR was run on the TCR CDR3. Using its own MiXCR run on the multiplex PCR reads, TCRdb lists one record per CDR3 protein. The sample consists of around 340,000 distinct CDR3 sequences, approximately 15% of them appearing once. This sample was included in a study of T cells in Graves' hyperthyroidism and ophthalmopathy. Overall study results and limits: Ophthalmopathy and stable hyperthyroidism were told apart by a 13 V-J model.

Deletions cut 6 bases from V and 1 base from J, with 19 bases between. This CDR3 has 16 residues. CDR1 and CDR2 (germline): DFQATT, SNEGSKA (reference sequence). This TCR was sampled from a woman aged 25 to 39 with Graves' hyperthyroidism. Input material: blood. The chain is built from TRBV20-1 and TRBJ2-4, with D uncertain. Here the CDR3 DNA reads TGCAGTGCCCCCAATTGGGTCGACTCGGCCAAAAACATTCAGTACTTC. This sequence encodes CSAPNWVDSAKNIQYF.